This record concerns one TCR beta chain sequence. Deletions cut 1 base from V and 6 bases from J, with 10 bases between. The CDR3 spans 13 residues. Germline CDR1 reads SSHAT; CDR2 reads FNYEAQ (reference sequence). The record originates from a study of control samples from healthy donors and cancer patients. Measured with immunoSEQ multiplex PCR; TCRdb has only the in-frame clones, and not every one. The profile shows 170,000 or so clones, approximately 92% of them singletons. The rearrangement joins TRBV7-7 to TRBJ2-7; tentatively, D is TRBD1 (8 bases). Sequencing was performed on blood. The source of this sequence is a woman aged 40 to 49 in good health. The CDR3 spells CASSLDRGGEQYF. The DNA of the CDR3 is TGTGCCAGCAGCTTAGACAGGGGGGGCGAGCAGTACTTC.